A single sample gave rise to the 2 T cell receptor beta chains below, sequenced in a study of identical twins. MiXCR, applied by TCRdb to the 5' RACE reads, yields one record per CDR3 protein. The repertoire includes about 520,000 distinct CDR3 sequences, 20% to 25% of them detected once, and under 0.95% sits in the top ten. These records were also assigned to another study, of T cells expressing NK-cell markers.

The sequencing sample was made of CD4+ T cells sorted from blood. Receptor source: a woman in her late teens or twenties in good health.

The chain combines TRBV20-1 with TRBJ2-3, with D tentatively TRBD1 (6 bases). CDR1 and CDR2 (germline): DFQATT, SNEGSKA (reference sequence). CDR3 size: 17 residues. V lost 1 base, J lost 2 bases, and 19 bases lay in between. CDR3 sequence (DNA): TGCAGTGCTAGAGCCCCTTTGTGGGGACACAACACAGATACGCAGTATTTT. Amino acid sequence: CSARAPLWGHNTDTQYF.

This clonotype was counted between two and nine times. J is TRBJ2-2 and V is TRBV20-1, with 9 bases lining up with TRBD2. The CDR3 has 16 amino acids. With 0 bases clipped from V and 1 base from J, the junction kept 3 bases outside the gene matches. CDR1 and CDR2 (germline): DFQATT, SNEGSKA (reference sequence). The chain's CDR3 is CSAREILAGNTGELFF. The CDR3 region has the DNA TGCAGTGCTAGAGAGATACTAGCGGGGAACACCGGGGAGCTGTTTTTT.